The 21 T cell receptor beta chains below come from one sample, sequenced in a study of TIL therapy for anti-PD-1-resistant metastatic lung cancer (dated by TCRdb to the early 2020s). The immunoSEQ v3 hsTCRB kit was used to amplify TCR beta CDR3 regions from genomic DNA through bias-controlled multiplex PCR. This is the immuneACCESS table as TCRdb keeps it, with only in-frame sequences that have V and J called. A part of the clones is gone; compared with another copy, unresolved V genes explain less than half, and the rest is unexplained. The sample includes some 90,000 clones, with 55% to 75% observed a single time. Over 9.5% of the sample rests with the top ten. This sample's time point label indicates: pre-treatment sample, taken before nivolumab and TIL therapy. Baseline tumor samples were excised metastases, mostly pleural nodules or supraclavicular lymph nodes, from the same resection used to grow TIL.

This sample comprised tumor tissue, obtained at baseline. These receptors came from a person aged 25 to 80 with non-small cell lung cancer.

This clone was observed a few times. The rearrangement joins TRBV7-2 to TRBJ1-3; no clear D. Germline assignment: CDR1 SGHTA and CDR2 FQGNSA. V was pared by 2 bases and J by 4 bases, with 18 bases between. This CDR3 spans 17 amino acids. The CDR3 spells CASSLQPPQRTGNTIYF. The CDR3 nucleotides read TGTGCCAGCAGCTTACAACCTCCGCAAAGAACAGGAAACACCATATATTTT. Together with reference TRBV7-2 and TRBJ1-3, the CDR3 gives the full variable domain: GAGVSQSPSNKVTEKGKDVELRCDPISGHTALYWYRQSLGQGLEFLIYFQGNSAPDKSGLPSDRFSAERTGGSVSTLTIQRTQQEDSAVYLCASSLQPPQRTGNTIYFGEGSWLTVV.

This sequence joins TRBV11-2 and TRBJ2-1, with 11 positions matching TRBD2. V dropped 5 bases and J dropped 3; count of bases not matched to a gene: 6. CDR1 is SGHAT, CDR2 FQNNGV, per germline. The CDR3 length is 16 residues. The CDR3 sequence: CASSPSGGFLYNEQFF. The CDR3 bases are TGTGCCAGCAGCCCTAGCGGGGGGTTCCTCTACAATGAGCAGTTCTTC.

This clone showed up just once. The chain couples TRBV2 to TRBJ2-1; 8 positions agree with TRBD1. The CDR3 loop spans 16 amino acids. The V gene end was trimmed by 6 bases and the J gene end by 5 bases; junction bases not matched to a gene: 12. Germline values: CDR1 SNHLY, CDR2 FYNNEI. CDR3 in amino acids: CASRGGRGLFNNEQFF. In DNA form, the CDR3 reads TGTGCCAGCAGGGGAGGCAGGGGGCTTTTTAACAATGAGCAGTTCTTC. The variable domain in full, with the rest retrieved from reference TRBV2 and TRBJ2-1, is EPEVTQTPSHQVTQMGQEVILRCVPISNHLYFYWYRQILGQKVEFLVSFYNNEISEKSEIFDDQFSVERPDGSNFTLKIRSTKLEDSAMYFCASRGGRGLFNNEQFFGPGTRLTVL.

The CDR3 DNA reads TGTGCCAGCAGGACCCTCACTACTGGGGCCAACGTCCTGACTTTC. It yields the protein CASRTLTTGANVLTF. The rearrangement links TRBV7-9 to TRBJ2-6; D call uncertain. Germline assignment: CDR1 SEHNR and CDR2 FQNEAQ (reference sequence). V was pared by 6 bases and J by 2 bases, with 11 bases between. The CDR3 contains 15 residues.

This chain uses TRBV27 with TRBJ2-1; 7 bases are a match to TRBD2. The CDR3 sequence is 16 residues long. Germline trimming cut 6 bases from V and 3 bases from J; bases unmatched to any gene: 11. Germline CDR1 MNHEY, CDR2 SMNVEV (reference sequence). CDR3 coding DNA: TGTGCCAGCAGCATATTGGGGGGGACCATCTACAATGAGCAGTTCTTC. Its protein product is CASSILGGTIYNEQFF.

This clone was counted between two and nine times. The chain couples TRBV25-1 to TRBJ1-6; possible D gene TRBD1, 5 bases. The length of the CDR3 is 14 residues. V shed 3 bases and J shed 7 bases, with 10 bases lying between them. In germline, CDR1 is MGHDK, CDR2 SYGVNS. The CDR3 region has the DNA TGTGCCAGCAGTGACCCCCGACAGAATTCACCCCTCCACTTT. This encodes CASSDPRQNSPLHF.

In its sample, this clone was seen a few times. CDR3 bases: TGTGCCAGCAGCTTTGGACAGGCGTCAGTCTACGAGCAGTACTTC. Residues: CASSFGQASVYEQYF. The gene calls are TRBV11-2 and TRBJ2-7; TRBD1 aligns across 7 bases. The V gene end was trimmed by 3 bases and the J gene end by 3 bases; junction bases not matched to a gene: 8. The CDR3 is 15 residues long. Germline lookup yields CDR1 SGHAT and CDR2 FQNNGV.

In its sample, this clone was seen once. The chain couples TRBV6-4 to TRBJ2-1; D might be TRBD1 or TRBD2, each matching 5 bases. The germline CDR1 and CDR2 sequences are MRHNA and SNTAGT. This CDR3 is built from 15 residues. V gave up 7 bases and J gave up 7 bases, with 20 bases separating them. The CDR3 reads CASKTGTRPLNEQFF. The CDR3, as DNA: TGTGCCAGCAAAACCGGGACCCGGCCTCTAAATGAGCAGTTCTTC.

The V gene is TRBV5-1, the J gene TRBJ1-4; D remains unclear. The CDR3 has 14 residues. The germline CDR1 and CDR2 sequences are SGHRS and YFSETQ. The V end was cut by 4 bases, the J end by 0 bases, with 7 bases between. CDR3 DNA sequence: TGCGCCAGCAGCGGGGTGCCAACTAATGAAAAACTGTTTTTT. Its translation is CASSGVPTNEKLFF. The complete variable domain, with remaining parts taken from reference TRBV5-1 and TRBJ1-4, reads KAGVTQTPRYLIKTRGQQVTLSCSPISGHRSVSWYQQTPGQGLQFLFEYFSETQRNKGNFPGRFSGRQFSNSRSEMNVSTLELGDSALYLCASSGVPTNEKLFFGSGTQLSVL.

V usage is TRBV6-2 or TRBV6-3 and J usage is TRBJ2-7; 9 nucleotides align to TRBD2. The junction had 5 bases not matched to a gene; V was cut back by 2 bases and J by 6 bases. Germline values: CDR1 MNHEY, CDR2 SVGEGT. This CDR3 is 14 amino acids long. The CDR3 nucleotides are TGTGCCAGCAGTTACGGCGGGAGGGCCTCCGAGCAGTACTTC. Its translation: CASSYGGRASEQYF.

This chain joins TRBV7-2 and TRBJ2-1; D gene ambiguous. The V gene lost 5 bases and the J gene lost 8 bases, with 16 bases spanning the gap. From germline, CDR1 is SGHTA and CDR2 FQGNSA. The CDR3 has 14 residues. CDR3 region: CASSPMGWNDEQFF. CDR3 DNA sequence: TGTGCCAGCAGCCCCATGGGTTGGAACGATGAGCAGTTCTTC.

CDR3 sequence: CASRETGGNSPLHF. DNA for the CDR3: TGTGCCAGCCGCGAGACAGGTGGTAATTCACCCCTCCACTTT. This chain connects TRBV28 to TRBJ1-6, with D tentatively TRBD1 (6 bases). CDR1 is MDHEN and CDR2 is SYDVKM in the germline V gene. Deletions cut 8 bases from V and 6 bases from J, with 14 bases between. The CDR3 is 14 residues long.

The chain employs TRBV28 and TRBJ2-1, with a weak D call TRBD1 (6 bases). CDR3 length: 15 amino acids. Between the trimmed V and J ends, which lost 4 bases and 8 bases, there was a span of 18 bases. The germline V gene encodes CDR1 MDHEN and CDR2 SYDVKM. CDR3 loop: CASSSTGLGMDEQFF. In DNA, the CDR3 is TGTGCCAGCAGTTCAACAGGGCTCGGGATGGATGAGCAGTTCTTC.

This clone is a singleton in its sample. CDR3 DNA: TGTGCCAGCAGCCGGGACCAGCCACTCACACAAGAGACCCAGTACTTC. This translates into CASSRDQPLTQETQYF. This chain joins TRBV7-6 and TRBJ2-5; the D call may be TRBD1 or TRBD2 (5 bases each). CDR1 SGHVS and CDR2 FNYEAQ come from the germline V gene. V was shortened by 5 bases and J by 2 bases, with 18 bases between the two germline ends. This CDR3 has 16 amino acids.

The chain couples TRBV7-9 to TRBJ2-3, with 9 positions matching TRBD2. CDR1 SEHNR and CDR2 FQNEAQ come from the germline V gene (reference sequence). The CDR3 is 16 amino acids. V shed 4 bases and J 0 bases; nucleotides not matched to a gene: 5. DNA for the CDR3: TGTGCCAGCAGCTCCCGGAGCGGGGGGAGCACAGATACGCAGTATTTT. This encodes CASSSRSGGSTDTQYF.

This clone was observed a handful of times. The chain uses TRBV5-6 and TRBJ2-7; D unclear. This CDR3 contains 14 residues. V was trimmed by 0 bases and J by 0 bases, leaving 7 bases between them. In germline, CDR1 is SGHDT, CDR2 YYEEEE. CDR3 in DNA: TGTGCCAGCAGCTTGGCGCGGAACTCCTACGAGCAGTACTTC. Translating it yields CASSLARNSYEQYF.

The genes are TRBV7-8 and TRBJ2-7; 8 positions match TRBD2. V shed 3 bases, J shed 4 bases, and the junction held 8 bases outside the gene matches. The CDR3 consists of 15 residues. CDR1 SGHVS and CDR2 FQNEAQ come from the germline V gene. The CDR3 region has the DNA TGTGCCAGCAGCTTCCTGGGGACTAGTTTTTACGAGCAGTACTTC. Protein sequence: CASSFLGTSFYEQYF.

V and J are TRBV11-3 and TRBJ2-1; either TRBD1 or TRBD2 may fit D (6 bases each). The CDR3 totals 16 residues. V lost 3 bases and J lost 5, with 17 bases in between. CDR1 and CDR2 from the germline V gene are SGHNT and YENEEA. CDR3 amino acids: CASSFRGRGLNNEQFF. CDR3 nucleotide sequence: TGTGCCAGCAGCTTTCGGGGGCGGGGTCTAAACAATGAGCAGTTCTTC.

This clone was picked up a small number of times. The V gene is TRBV11-2, the J gene TRBJ2-2, with D tentatively TRBD1 (6 bases). Between the trimmed V and J ends, which lost 4 bases and 1 base, there was a span of 10 bases. Germline CDR1 SGHAT, CDR2 FQNNGV. The CDR3 runs 15 residues. The CDR3 sequence: CASSYLTGNTGELFF. The CDR3 coding sequence is TGTGCCAGCAGCTACCTGACAGGGAACACCGGGGAGCTGTTTTTT.

This clone was recorded only once. V is TRBV6-7 and J is TRBJ2-7; D gene ambiguous. TRBV6-7 is assigned to the ORF class and has an uncertain function. The CDR3 is 13 residues long. V lost 6 bases and J 5 bases, leaving 14 bases between the germline ends. CDR3 sequence reads: CASSQKEVDEQYF. The DNA of the CDR3 is TGTGCCAGCAGCCAGAAAGAGGTCGACGAGCAGTACTTC.

The chain uses TRBV28 and TRBJ2-7, with 7 positions matching TRBD1. The V and J ends lost 2 bases and 0 bases, in that order; junction bases with no gene match: 4. In germline, CDR1 is MDHEN, CDR2 SYDVKM. This CDR3 is built from 15 residues. CDR3: CASSLDRESSYEQYF. In DNA form, the CDR3 reads TGTGCCAGCAGTTTAGACAGGGAGAGCTCCTACGAGCAGTACTTC.